One and the same sample provided the 17 T cell receptor beta chains below, sequenced in a study of shared clonotypes between healthy human individuals. Produced via immunoSEQ multiplex PCR; TCRdb's table is partial and in-frame only. The sample lists 730,000 or so clones, approximately 75% occurring once. The sample consisted of memory CD4+ T cells sorted from blood. Subset described: CD45RA-negative fraction. Source of these receptors: a woman aged 25 to 39 in good health.

The J gene is TRBJ1-2, the V gene TRBV28, with a tentative D call TRBD1 (5 bases). The CDR3 totals 14 residues. Trimming removed 2 bases at V and 5 bases at J, with 12 bases between. The germline CDR1 and CDR2 sequences are MDHEN and SYDVKM. The CDR3 spells CASSLQQGGYGYTF. The DNA of the CDR3 is TGTGCCAGCAGTTTACAGCAGGGCGGATATGGCTACACCTTC.

The gene calls are TRBV19 and TRBJ2-7, with 11 nucleotides matching TRBD2. The CDR3 sequence is 15 residues long. The V segment lost 6 bases and the J segment 1 base; nucleotides outside the gene matches: 5. The germline CDR1 and CDR2 sequences are LNHDA and SQIVND (reference sequence). The CDR3 bases are TGTGCCAGTAGCCAAGGGACTAGCGGTTCCTACGAGCAGTACTTC. Encoded protein: CASSQGTSGSYEQYF.

Concerning this clone: Other nucleotide sequences from this sample produce the same CDR3. V and J are TRBV28 and TRBJ2-6, with D possibly TRBD2 on 6 matching bases. This CDR3 spans 15 amino acids. Trimming shortened V by 5 bases and J by 0 bases, and 8 bases separated the two germline ends. The germline CDR1 and CDR2 sequences are MDHEN and SYDVKM. CDR3 region: CASSPGGSGANVLTF. The DNA of the CDR3 is TGTGCCAGCAGTCCCGGGGGCTCTGGGGCCAACGTCCTGACTTTC.

V and J are TRBV6-6 and TRBJ1-1; D is undetermined. V shed 4 bases and J shed 2 bases, with 8 bases lying between them. The CDR3 runs to 13 residues. In germline, CDR1 is MNHNY, CDR2 SVGAGI (reference sequence). The CDR3 region has the DNA TGTGCCAGCAGTTTAGGATTAAACACTGAAGCTTTCTTT. Translated: CASSLGLNTEAFF.

The V gene is TRBV6-4, the J gene TRBJ2-2; 9 bases agree with TRBD1. V lost 6 bases, J lost 4 bases, and 21 bases stayed unmatched. The CDR3 extends over 20 amino acids. Germline loops: CDR1 MRHNA, CDR2 SNTAGT. The CDR3, as DNA: TGTGCCAGCAGCCCCTCCGGGACAGGGATTAAAGGGAGTGGCACCGGGGAGCTGTTTTTT. Encoded protein: CASSPSGTGIKGSGTGELFF.

V is TRBV6-5 and J is TRBJ2-2; TRBD1 might be the D (5 bases). Trimming stripped 7 bases from V and 1 base from J, with 13 bases between. The CDR3 loop spans 15 amino acids. Germline values: CDR1 MNHEY, CDR2 SVGAGI. The CDR3 DNA sequence: TGTGCCAGCACCCGACTCGACAGGAACACCGGGGAGCTGTTTTTT. Encoded protein: CASTRLDRNTGELFF.

A single count supports this clone. The V gene is TRBV19, the J gene TRBJ2-7; no clear D gene. V lost 0 bases to trimming and J lost 6 bases, with 12 bases between them. The germline V gene encodes CDR1 LNHDA and CDR2 SQIVND (reference sequence). The CDR3 contains 14 residues. The CDR3 sequence: CASSIEYWAGEQYF. The CDR3 bases are TGTGCCAGTAGTATAGAGTACTGGGCAGGCGAGCAGTACTTC.

This chain connects TRBV5-1 to TRBJ1-1; no clear D gene. Germline-derived CDR1 and CDR2 are SGHRS and YFSETQ. The germline V and J ends were trimmed by 0 bases and 3 bases, with 9 bases remaining between them. This CDR3 is 14 amino acids long. The CDR3, as DNA: TGCGCCAGCAGCTTGGACGGGGTCGACACTGAAGCTTTCTTT. Encoded protein: CASSLDGVDTEAFF.

This chain links TRBV5-1 with TRBJ2-4, with D perhaps matching TRBD2 (6 bases). In germline, CDR1 is SGHRS, CDR2 YFSETQ. The CDR3 contains 14 residues. Trimming removed 4 bases at V and 7 bases at J, with 15 bases between. The CDR3 coding sequence is TGCGCCAGCAGCAGAAGTACGGGAGCCAACATTCAGTACTTC. Protein sequence: CASSRSTGANIQYF.

The chain combines TRBV10-1 with TRBJ2-1; a weak D match, TRBD1 (6 bases). This CDR3 has 14 amino acids. Per the germline V gene, CDR1 is WNHNN and CDR2 is SYGVQD (reference sequence). The V and J ends lost 4 bases and 2 bases respectively, with 9 bases between them. CDR3 coding DNA: TGCGCCAGCAGTGCCGGGACACCCTACAATGAGCAGTTCTTC. It is translated as CASSAGTPYNEQFF.

The V and J genes are TRBV14 and TRBJ2-1; D is unresolved. The CDR3 length is 18 residues. V lost 3 bases and J 6 bases, leaving 24 bases between the germline ends. Looked up from germline, CDR1 is SGHDN and CDR2 is FVKESK. The CDR3 sequence is CASSQGFPAQLLGNEQFF. DNA of the CDR3: TGTGCCAGCAGCCAGGGTTTTCCGGCTCAACTCCTTGGCAATGAGCAGTTCTTC.

This clone came up a few times. V is TRBV29-1 and J is TRBJ2-7, with 7 bases fitting TRBD1. The germline V gene encodes CDR1 SQVTM and CDR2 ANQGSEA. After removal of 6 bases from V and 8 bases from J, the junction contained 16 bases not matched to a gene. This CDR3 comprises 14 residues. The CDR3 here is CSVPTSFTGEQQYF. The CDR3 DNA reads as TGCAGCGTACCGACCTCCTTTACAGGGGAGCAGCAGTACTTC.

This clone was seen just once. This chain joins TRBV25-1 and TRBJ2-5; D is unclear. Trimming took 4 bases from V and 1 from J, leaving 7 bases between them. This CDR3 contains 13 residues. Germline CDR1 and CDR2: MGHDK and SYGVNS. The CDR3 DNA is TGTGCCAGCAGTGTTCGCAGCCAAGAGACCCAGTACTTC. Amino acid sequence: CASSVRSQETQYF.

This sequence joins TRBV14 and TRBJ1-2; D is uncertain. The CDR3 is made up of 15 amino acids. Germline CDR1 SGHDN, CDR2 FVKESK. V was pared by 0 bases and J by 8 bases, with 16 bases between. CDR3 region: CASSQDVFRQDGYTF. CDR3 sequence (DNA): TGTGCCAGCAGCCAAGATGTGTTTCGTCAGGACGGCTACACCTTC.

This clone showed up just a few times. The rearrangement joins TRBV5-1 to TRBJ2-2; D may be TRBD1 (5 bases). This CDR3 region has 16 residues. Germline V CDR1 and CDR2: SGHRS, YFSETQ. Trimming took off 2 bases at V and 1 base at J, with 12 bases between the two ends. CDR3 DNA: TGCGCCAGCAGCTTTAGGGGCCCTCAGAACACCGGGGAGCTGTTTTTT. As protein: CASSFRGPQNTGELFF. The full variable domain, rest sourced from reference TRBV5-1 and TRBJ2-2, is KAGVTQTPRYLIKTRGQQVTLSCSPISGHRSVSWYQQTPGQGLQFLFEYFSETQRNKGNFPGRFSGRQFSNSRSEMNVSTLELGDSALYLCASSFRGPQNTGELFFGEGSRLTVL.

This sequence joins TRBV9 and TRBJ2-3; 7 nucleotides line up with TRBD2. The germline gives CDR1 SGDLS, CDR2 YYNGEE. The CDR3 consists of 14 residues. V trimming: 0 bases; J trimming: 8 bases; junction bases outside the gene matches: 6. Here the CDR3 DNA reads TGTGCCAGCAGCGTAGGGGGGGGATCCACTACGCAGTATTTT. It yields the protein CASSVGGGSTTQYF.

J is TRBJ2-2 and V is TRBV7-3; 7 nucleotides line up with TRBD1. The ends lost 4 bases at V and 6 bases at J; junction bases unmatched: 8. Germline loops: CDR1 SGHTA, CDR2 FQGTGA. The CDR3 is made up of 15 amino acids. The CDR3 sequence is CASSSTNQGAGELFF. CDR3 DNA sequence: TGTGCCAGCAGCTCGACCAATCAGGGGGCCGGGGAGCTGTTTTTT.